Following are 23 T cell receptor beta chains from one sample sequenced in a study of shared clonotypes between healthy human individuals. This table comes from immunoSEQ multiplex PCR, and its TCRdb copy is limited to in-frame clones, with some not included. The sample carries hundreds of thousands of clones, more than 95% recorded once. The material sequenced was naive CD4+ T cells sorted from blood. As to subset: CD45RA+ positively selected. Source of these receptors: a woman younger than 45 in good health.

This sequence joins TRBV7-9 and TRBJ2-1, with a weak D call TRBD1 (6 bases). The germline CDR1 and CDR2 sequences are SEHNR and FQNEAQ (reference sequence). Trimming removed 5 bases at V and 1 base at J, with 18 bases between. This CDR3 spans 17 amino acids. CDR3 sequence reads: CASSAKLGDTSYNEQFF. The CDR3 bases are TGTGCCAGCAGCGCTAAGCTAGGGGACACATCCTACAATGAGCAGTTCTTC.

This clone was seen a handful of times. The chain couples TRBV18 to TRBJ1-4; D is unclear. CDR1 KGHSH and CDR2 LQKENI come from the germline V gene. CDR3 length: 16 amino acids. V lost 3 bases, J lost 0 bases, and 11 bases lay in between. The CDR3 protein is CASSPQTATTNEKLFF. The CDR3 nucleotides are TGTGCCAGCTCACCGCAGACGGCAACAACTAATGAAAAACTGTTTTTT.

The chain carries TRBV18 and TRBJ1-3; D not certain. This CDR3 contains 17 residues. In germline, CDR1 is KGHSH, CDR2 LQKENI. V dropped 2 bases and J dropped 0 bases, with 14 bases sitting between them. The chain's CDR3 is CASSPRSVRTSGNTIYF. The CDR3 bases are TGTGCCAGCTCACCAAGGTCCGTCCGGACCTCTGGAAACACCATATATTTT.

The J gene is TRBJ2-2, the V gene TRBV4-1, with unresolved D. This CDR3 region has 16 residues. The germline V and J ends were trimmed by 4 bases and 6 bases, with 18 bases remaining between them. Germline V gene sequence: CDR1 MGHRA, CDR2 YSYEKL. CDR3 loop: CASSLGRIQSSGELFF. As DNA, the CDR3 is TGCGCCAGCAGCCTAGGACGAATCCAATCTTCCGGGGAGCTGTTTTTT.

The rearrangement links TRBV27 to TRBJ2-7; 7 bases match TRBD2. V lost 2 bases and J lost 6; bases outside the gene matches: 10. CDR1 is MNHEY and CDR2 is SMNVEV in the germline V gene (reference sequence). The CDR3 contains 15 residues. For the CDR3, the DNA is TGTGCCAGCAGTTTAGGGGCGGGAGTACCCTCCGAGCAGTACTTC. This gives the protein CASSLGAGVPSEQYF.

The rearrangement uses TRBV18 and TRBJ2-7; TRBD2 aligns across 8 bases. The CDR3 contains 14 residues. In germline, CDR1 is KGHSH, CDR2 LQKENI. Trimming at V came to 5 bases and at J to 0 bases, leaving 3 bases not matched to a gene. The CDR3 protein is CASSELAASYEQYF. The CDR3, as DNA: TGTGCCAGCTCAGAACTAGCGGCCTCCTACGAGCAGTACTTC.

The V gene is TRBV19, the J gene TRBJ1-5; 9 bases map to TRBD1. Looked up from germline, CDR1 is LNHDA and CDR2 is SQIVND (reference sequence). The CDR3 covers 13 residues. V dropped 8 bases and J dropped 4; count of bases not matched to a gene: 3. Here the CDR3 reads CASRQGENQPQHF. The DNA of the CDR3 is TGTGCCAGTCGACAGGGGGAAAATCAGCCCCAGCATTTT.

CDR3 protein: CASRYTDRDGSPLHF. The CDR3 DNA sequence: TGTGCCAGCAGATATACCGACAGGGATGGGTCACCCCTCCACTTT. The chain couples TRBV28 to TRBJ1-6; 7 bases agree with TRBD1. CDR3 length equals 15 residues. CDR1 and CDR2 (germline): MDHEN, SYDVKM. The junction had 12 bases not matched to a gene; V was cut back by 6 bases and J by 10 bases.

J is TRBJ2-7 and V is TRBV10-2; D might be TRBD1 or TRBD2, each matching 5 bases. From germline, CDR1 is WSHSY and CDR2 SAAADI. The CDR3 runs to 15 residues. The germline V and J ends were trimmed by 6 bases and 4 bases, with 19 bases remaining between them. In DNA form, the CDR3 reads TGCGCCAGCAGGCAGGGACCGAAGGAAATATACGAGCAGTACTTC. Amino acids: CASRQGPKEIYEQYF.

The V call is TRBV7-2, the J call TRBJ2-5; D may be TRBD2 (6 bases). CDR3 size: 13 residues. Germline CDR1 reads SGHTA; CDR2 reads FQGNSA. Trimming pared 3 bases from V and 4 bases from J, leaving 9 bases between. In nucleotides, the CDR3 is TGTGCCAGCAGCTTTGCGGGACGAGAGACCCAGTACTTC. Translating gives CASSFAGRETQYF.

As concerns this clone: In the same sample, other DNA sequences code for this CDR3. The chain joins TRBV2 to TRBJ2-7; D is perhaps TRBD2 (6 bases). The V gene lost 3 bases and the J gene lost 3 bases, with 15 bases spanning the gap. This CDR3 region has 15 residues. Germline CDR1 SNHLY, CDR2 FYNNEI. The CDR3 region has the DNA TGTGCCAGCAGTGATTATGGGGGAGCGGGCTACGAGCAGTACTTC. Amino acids: CASSDYGGAGYEQYF.

The rearrangement joins TRBV9 to TRBJ2-1, with TRBD2 matching 12 bases. This CDR3 has 20 amino acids. Germline lookup yields CDR1 SGDLS and CDR2 YYNGEE. The trim removed 4 bases at V and 3 bases at J, leaving 17 bases unmatched. CDR3 amino acids: CASSSYRGTSGFGDYNEQFF. The CDR3 nucleotides read TGTGCCAGCAGCTCGTACCGCGGGACTAGCGGGTTCGGCGACTACAATGAGCAGTTCTTC.

V and J are TRBV10-2 and TRBJ2-7; 12 nucleotides align to TRBD2. This CDR3 has 14 residues. With 6 bases clipped from V and 7 bases from J, the junction kept 7 bases outside the gene matches. Germline V gene lookup returns CDR1 WSHSY and CDR2 SAAADI. The CDR3 loop reads CASSKTSGSREQYF. CDR3 DNA: TGCGCCAGCAGCAAGACTAGCGGGAGCCGTGAGCAGTACTTC.

V gene TRBV28 combines with J gene TRBJ1-4; D may be TRBD1 (5 bases). Trimming removed 8 bases at V and 4 bases at J, with 11 bases between. This CDR3 contains 13 residues. The germline V gene encodes CDR1 MDHEN and CDR2 SYDVKM. CDR3 DNA sequence: TGTGCCAGCGCCCAGGGCATTAATGAAAAACTGTTTTTT. As protein: CASAQGINEKLFF.

The chain links TRBV5-1 to TRBJ2-3; 7 bases align to TRBD1. The CDR3 has 15 amino acids. CDR1 and CDR2 (germline): SGHRS, YFSETQ. With 2 bases clipped from V and 2 bases from J, the junction kept 5 bases outside the gene matches. CDR3 residues: CASSFGTVNTDTQYF. The CDR3 nucleotides read TGCGCCAGCAGCTTCGGGACAGTAAACACAGATACGCAGTATTTT.

The J gene is TRBJ2-1, the V gene TRBV19; 8 bases map to TRBD2. Germline-derived CDR1 and CDR2 are LNHDA and SQIVND (reference sequence). The CDR3 totals 19 residues. Trimming removed 5 bases from V and 4 bases from J; junction bases left unmatched: 19. The CDR3 DNA follows: TGTGCCAGTAGTTTATCCGGGGACTCAAGCGGGAGAAGATACAATGAGCAGTTCTTC. It translates to CASSLSGDSSGRRYNEQFF.

The rearrangement uses TRBV5-6 and TRBJ2-7; TRBD1 is a possible D gene (5 bases). V dropped 4 bases and J dropped 4 bases, with 9 bases sitting between them. CDR1 is SGHDT, CDR2 YYEEEE, per germline. CDR3 length: 12 residues. CDR3 protein: CASSQGTYEQYF. The CDR3 DNA is TGTGCCAGCAGCCAGGGAACTTACGAGCAGTACTTC.

V gene TRBV19 combines with J gene TRBJ1-5; 8 positions match TRBD1. Germline V lookup: CDR1 LNHDA, CDR2 SQIVND (reference sequence). The junction had 14 bases not matched to a gene; V was cut back by 4 bases and J by 6 bases. This CDR3 region has 17 residues. The CDR3 sequence: CASSRGLTGGAIQPQHF. The CDR3 DNA reads TGTGCCAGTAGTAGGGGCCTAACAGGGGGGGCAATTCAGCCCCAGCATTTT.

The gene calls are TRBV28 and TRBJ1-6, with D uncertain. The germline CDR1 and CDR2 sequences are MDHEN and SYDVKM. Trimming cost V 4 bases and J 11 bases, with 9 bases left between them. The CDR3 covers 12 residues. DNA for the CDR3: TGTGCCAGCAGTTGGGCCGAAGCACCCCTCCACTTT. Its protein product is CASSWAEAPLHF.

This chain uses TRBV9 with TRBJ2-7; 7 positions match TRBD1. V gave up 4 bases and J gave up 10 bases; unmatched junction bases: 11. Germline CDR1 and CDR2: SGDLS and YYNGEE. There are 13 residues in the CDR3. The CDR3 spells CASSIRQGTPQYF. The CDR3 DNA reads TGTGCCAGCAGCATCCGACAGGGCACTCCTCAGTACTTC.

The rearrangement links TRBV21-1 to TRBJ2-3. TRBV21-1 is a pseudogene locus. The CDR3 extends over 14 amino acids. The CDR3, as DNA: TGTGCCAGCAGCAAAGGCCTGGGGACAGATACGCAGTATTTT. Protein sequence: CASSKGLGTDTQYF.

The gene calls are TRBV6-5 and TRBJ1-2; possibly TRBD1 for D (5 bases). V was clipped by 0 bases and J by 4 bases, with 12 bases between them. This CDR3 comprises 15 residues. Germline V gene lookup returns CDR1 MNHEY and CDR2 SVGAGI. The CDR3 region is CASSYSGRRGYGYTF. For the CDR3, the DNA is TGTGCCAGCAGTTACTCGGGCAGGAGGGGCTATGGCTACACCTTC.

This clone was seen just once. The gene calls are TRBV7-5 and TRBJ1-4. TRBV7-5 is assigned pseudogene status. The CDR3 contains 18 residues. Written as DNA, the CDR3 is TGTGTCAGAAGCCCCGTGGGGGGCCCTCCTCCAACTAATGAAAAACTGTTTTTT. It yields the protein CVRSPVGGPPPTNEKLFF.